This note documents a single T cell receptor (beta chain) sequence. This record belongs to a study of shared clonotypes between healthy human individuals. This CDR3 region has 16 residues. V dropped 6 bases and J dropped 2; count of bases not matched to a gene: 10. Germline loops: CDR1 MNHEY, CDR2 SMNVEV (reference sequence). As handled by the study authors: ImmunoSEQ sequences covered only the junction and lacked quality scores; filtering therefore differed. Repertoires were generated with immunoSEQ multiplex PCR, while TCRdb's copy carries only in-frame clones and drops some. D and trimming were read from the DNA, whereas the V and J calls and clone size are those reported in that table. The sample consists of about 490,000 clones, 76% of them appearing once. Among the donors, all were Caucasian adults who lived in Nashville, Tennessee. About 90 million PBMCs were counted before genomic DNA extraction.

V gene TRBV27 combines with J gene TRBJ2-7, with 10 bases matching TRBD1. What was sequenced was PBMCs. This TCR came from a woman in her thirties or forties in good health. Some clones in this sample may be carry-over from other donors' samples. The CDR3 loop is CASRDRGWGETYEQYF. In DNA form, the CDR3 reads TGTGCCAGCAGGGACAGGGGGTGGGGGGAAACCTACGAGCAGTACTTC.